This TCR beta chain appears in the sequencing data of a study of spatial heterogeneity in lung cancer. For the study at large: As counted in raw reads, each unique TCR and UMI combination appeared more than ten times on average.

MiXCR was run by TCRdb on the 5' RACE reads, yielding one entry per CDR3 protein. The sample holds about 100,000 distinct CDR3 sequences, 4% to 4.5% seen once. With 4 bases clipped from V and 2 bases from J, the junction kept 6 bases outside the gene matches. The CDR3 totals 14 residues. CDR1 and CDR2 (germline): SGHDT, YYEEEE. Described time point: sample taken at primary tumor resection. This clonotype has at least ten counts. Its antigen remains unidentified. Study-wide results and caveats: Higher tumor mutation counts went along with higher counts of expanded intratumoral alpha and beta TCRs.

This specimen was lung tumor tissue, taken at surgery. The source of this sequence is a male donor with early-stage non-small cell lung cancer. The chain couples TRBV5-6 to TRBJ2-7; 7 bases match TRBD1. The CDR3 DNA is TGTGCCAGCAGCCCACAGGGGTTAACCTACGAGCAGTACTTC. Protein product: CASSPQGLTYEQYF.